One and the same sample provided the 28 T cell receptor beta chains below, sequenced in a study of T cells in Graves' hyperthyroidism and ophthalmopathy. Researchers took RNA transcripts and amplified the TCR beta CDR3 regions from them. A first-round RT-PCR of the TCR CDR3 used the HTBI primer set. Using its own MiXCR run on the multiplex PCR reads, TCRdb lists one record per CDR3 protein. The sample records about 360,000 distinct CDR3 sequences, 13% being singletons. Material for sequencing was blood. These receptors all come from a woman aged 18-35 years with Graves' hyperthyroidism.

Ten or more counts support this clonotype. The J gene is TRBJ2-3, the V gene TRBV6-1; 10 bases fit TRBD2. The CDR3 runs 18 residues. With 7 bases clipped from V and 3 bases from J, the junction kept 16 bases outside the gene matches. The germline CDR1 and CDR2 sequences are MNHNS and SASEGT. CDR3 nucleotide sequence: TGTGCCAGCACAAAATACTCAGGACTAGCGGTTCTTACAGATACGCAGTATTTT. It yields the protein CASTKYSGLAVLTDTQYF.

V and J are TRBV18 and TRBJ2-1; maybe TRBD1 (5 bases). The J call is uncertain, as TRBJ2-7 better fits the DNA end. Germline-derived CDR1 and CDR2 are KGHSH and LQKENI. The CDR3 covers 16 residues. CDR3 bases: TGTGCCAGCTCACCCCGTGGCCCAGGTACGGACAATGAGCAGTACTTC. This sequence encodes CASSPRGPGTDNEQYF.

This clonotype was seen repeatedly, ten times or more. This chain links TRBV7-3 with TRBJ2-7; TRBD2 agrees at 10 bases. The CDR3 is 16 amino acids. Germline CDR1 SGHTA, CDR2 FQGTGA. V was pared by 1 base and J by 9 bases, with 12 bases of the junction left unmatched. The CDR3 sequence: CASSLNPASGRWGQYF. The CDR3 DNA sequence: TGTGCCAGCAGCTTAAACCCCGCTAGCGGGAGATGGGGGCAGTACTTC. Based on the CDR3 plus reference TRBV7-3 and TRBJ2-7, the full variable domain is GAGVSQTPSNKVTEKGKYVELRCDPISGHTALYWYRQSLGQGPEFLIYFQGTGAADDSGLPNDRFFAVRPEGSVSTLKIQRTERGDSAVYLCASSLNPASGRWGQYFGPGTRLTVT.

This clonotype was detected many times. V gene TRBV5-1 combines with J gene TRBJ2-1; 8 nucleotides line up with TRBD2. This CDR3 is built from 13 residues. Germline V gene sequence: CDR1 SGHRS, CDR2 YFSETQ. After removal of 6 bases from V and 8 bases from J, the junction contained 7 bases not matched to a gene. CDR3: CASKTGREDEQFF. CDR3 bases: TGCGCCAGCAAGACCGGGCGGGAGGATGAGCAGTTCTTC.

This clonotype was observed many times. This chain links TRBV18 with TRBJ1-1; 8 bases agree with TRBD1. After removal of 5 bases from V and 10 bases from J, the junction contained 3 bases not matched to a gene. The CDR3 contains 11 residues. CDR1 is KGHSH and CDR2 is LQKENI in the germline V gene. The CDR3 region has the DNA TGTGCCAGCTCAGCCGACAGGGGAGCTTTCTTT. Protein product: CASSADRGAFF.

A few counts support this clonotype. V and J are TRBV20-1 and TRBJ1-2; D not resolved. The V end was cut by 4 bases, the J end by 7 bases, with 4 bases between. The CDR3 runs 9 residues. Germline V gene sequence: CDR1 DFQATT, CDR2 SNEGSKA (reference sequence). CDR3 sequence reads: CSATPGYTF. The CDR3 DNA sequence: TGCAGTGCTACCCCTGGCTACACCTTC.

The table lists this clonotype with many counts. The chain couples TRBV11-2 to TRBJ2-5, with D maybe TRBD1 (6 bases). This CDR3 contains 19 residues. The germline V and J ends were trimmed by 0 bases and 0 bases, with 20 bases remaining between them. From germline, CDR1 is SGHAT and CDR2 FQNNGV. The CDR3 is CASSLESRGIRGYQETQYF. CDR3 in DNA: TGTGCCAGCAGCTTAGAGAGCAGGGGAATTAGGGGGTACCAAGAGACCCAGTACTTC.

In its sample, this clonotype was seen many times. DNA for the CDR3: TGTGCCAGCAGTTTAGGGAGGGCCGGGGAGCTGTTTTTT. This gives the protein CASSLGRAGELFF. This sequence joins TRBV27 and TRBJ2-2, with 7 bases that match TRBD2. The CDR3 totals 13 residues. Unmatched junction bases numbered 0, after V lost 2 bases and J lost 6 bases. Germline V gene lookup returns CDR1 MNHEY and CDR2 SMNVEV (reference sequence).

This clonotype appeared a few times. The chain joins TRBV2 to TRBJ2-3; 12 nucleotides match TRBD2. V lost 8 bases, J lost 14 bases, and 11 bases stayed unmatched. Per germline, CDR1 SNHLY and CDR2 FYNNEI. The CDR3 contains 13 residues. The CDR3: CASAPSSGGALYF. The CDR3 DNA sequence: TGTGCCAGCGCACCCTCTAGCGGGGGGGCGTTGTATTTT.

J is TRBJ1-1 and V is TRBV5-4; D may be TRBD1 (6 bases). The V gene's germline CDR1 is SGHNT and CDR2 YYREEE (reference sequence). The CDR3 sequence is 16 residues long. The germline V and J ends were trimmed by 2 bases and 0 bases, with 14 bases remaining between them. The CDR3 spells CASSLAGVYMNTEAFF. In DNA, the CDR3 is TGTGCCAGCAGCTTAGCAGGGGTATACATGAACACTGAAGCTTTCTTT.

This clonotype was counted ten times or more. The chain carries TRBV12-3 or TRBV12-4 and TRBJ2-3, with D unresolved. The CDR3 has 13 residues. V gave up 5 bases and J gave up 5 bases, with 11 bases separating them. CDR3 nucleotides: TGTGCCAGCAGTCTAGGATTTGGAGATACGCAGTATTTT. Protein sequence: CASSLGFGDTQYF.

The sample holds many counts of this clonotype. The CDR3 DNA is TGTGCCAGCGGGGAAGGGGAAATAACCTATGGCTACACCTTC. This translates into CASGEGEITYGYTF. V gene TRBV12-3 or TRBV12-4 combines with J gene TRBJ1-2; possibly TRBD1 for D (5 bases). This CDR3 has 14 amino acids. Trimming pared 8 bases from V and 4 bases from J, leaving 17 bases between.

This clonotype has at least ten counts. The rearrangement joins TRBV18 to TRBJ1-1; D unresolved. This CDR3 is built from 13 residues. The V end lost 8 bases, the J end lost 1 base, and 11 bases lay between the germline ends. In germline, CDR1 is KGHSH, CDR2 LQKENI. DNA of the CDR3: TGTGCCAGCAGCCCCGGAGGGAACACTGAAGCTTTCTTT. It translates to CASSPGGNTEAFF. The whole variable domain, remainder taken from reference TRBV18 and TRBJ1-1, is NAGVMQNPRHLVRRRGQEARLRCSPMKGHSHVYWYRQLPEEGLKFMVYLQKENIIDESGMPKERFSAEFPKEGPSILRIQQVVRGDSAAYFCASSPGGNTEAFFGQGTRLTVV.

Turning to this clonotype: A clone one base away is much larger, so this may be a read error. In DNA form, the CDR3 reads TGTGCCAGCAGCCGAACCGGGACCCCTAATGAAAAACTGTTTTTT. Encoded protein: CASSRTGTPNEKLFF. The rearrangement links TRBV3-1 to TRBJ1-4; tentative D call: TRBD1 (5 bases). V was pared by 4 bases and J by 3 bases, with 12 bases between. Germline lookup yields CDR1 LGHDT and CDR2 YNNKEL (reference sequence). The CDR3 is 15 amino acids.

This clonotype has ten or more counts. The chain links TRBV7-3 to TRBJ2-3; TRBD2 matches 11 bases. The CDR3 spans 15 residues. The junction had 6 bases not matched to a gene; V was cut back by 5 bases and J by 5 bases. The germline V gene encodes CDR1 SGHTA and CDR2 FQGTGA. DNA of the CDR3: TGTGCCAGCAGCCTACTAGCGGGAGAGGGAGATACGCAGTATTTT. Translation: CASSLLAGEGDTQYF. Full variable domain (remainder filled in from reference TRBV7-3 and TRBJ2-3): GAGVSQTPSNKVTEKGKYVELRCDPISGHTALYWYRQSLGQGPEFLIYFQGTGAADDSGLPNDRFFAVRPEGSVSTLKIQRTERGDSAVYLCASSLLAGEGDTQYFGPGTRLTVL.

This clonotype was found many times. The V call is TRBV7-2, the J call TRBJ2-7; D is undetermined. V gave up 2 bases and J gave up 3 bases, with 8 bases separating them. The CDR3 spans 13 residues. Germline-derived CDR1 and CDR2 are SGHTA and FQGNSA. The CDR3, as DNA: TGTGCCAGCAGCTTAACCGACCTCTACGAGCAGTACTTC. It encodes CASSLTDLYEQYF.

This clonotype was seen only a few times. This CDR3 is CASSNLDRGTEAFF. The CDR3 DNA reads TGTGCCAGTAGTAACTTGGACAGGGGCACTGAAGCTTTCTTT. This chain connects TRBV19 to TRBJ1-1, with 9 positions matching TRBD1. Germline CDR1 reads LNHDA; CDR2 reads SQIVND (reference sequence). The CDR3 loop spans 14 amino acids. V was clipped by 4 bases and J by 4 bases; unmatched bases: 4.

Ten or more counts support this clonotype. The chain combines TRBV2 with TRBJ2-2; 9 nucleotides agree with TRBD2. The CDR3 is 17 amino acids. J gave up 6 bases and V 2 bases, and 10 bases lay outside the gene matches. Germline loops: CDR1 SNHLY, CDR2 FYNNEI. CDR3 DNA: TGTGCCAGCAGTGAATATCGAGGCGGGGGGGGAGCCGGGGAGCTGTTTTTT. Translating it yields CASSEYRGGGGAGELFF.

J is TRBJ2-7 and V is TRBV7-2, with 7 nucleotides matching TRBD1. There are 16 residues in the CDR3. The germline CDR1 and CDR2 sequences are SGHTA and FQGNSA. J lost 1 base, V lost 1 base, and 7 bases had no gene match. Written as DNA, the CDR3 is TGTGCCAGCAGCTTAGGCCCCGGGACAGATTCCTACGAGCAGTACTTC. Its protein is CASSLGPGTDSYEQYF.

This clonotype has ten or more counts. This chain uses TRBV11-3 with TRBJ2-1; 7 positions agree with TRBD2. J lost 6 bases, V lost 1 base, and 9 bases had no gene match. Germline-derived CDR1 and CDR2 are SGHNT and YENEEA. The CDR3 contains 16 residues. This chain's CDR3 is CASSLGGGSRVNEQFF. The CDR3, as DNA: TGTGCCAGCAGCTTAGGGGGGGGGAGCAGGGTCAATGAGCAGTTCTTC.

This clonotype was detected many times. V gene TRBV2 combines with J gene TRBJ1-5, with TRBD1 as a possible D gene (5 bases). CDR3 size: 13 residues. CDR1 is SNHLY, CDR2 FYNNEI, per germline. V was cut by 7 bases and J by 5 bases, with 12 bases left in between. This CDR3 reads CASMGGWDQPQHF. The CDR3 bases are TGTGCCAGCATGGGGGGTTGGGATCAGCCCCAGCATTTT. The whole variable domain, filled in from reference TRBV2 and TRBJ1-5, reads EPEVTQTPSHQVTQMGQEVILRCVPISNHLYFYWYRQILGQKVEFLVSFYNNEISEKSEIFDDQFSVERPDGSNFTLKIRSTKLEDSAMYFCASMGGWDQPQHFGDGTRLSIL.

This clonotype has at least ten counts. The V and J genes are TRBV12-3 or TRBV12-4 and TRBJ2-3; no reliable D call. CDR3 length equals 13 residues. With 5 bases removed from V and 5 bases from J, the gap between germline ends came to 11 bases. CDR3 region: CASSRPGVDTQYF. The CDR3, as DNA: TGTGCCAGCAGTCGCCCTGGAGTAGATACGCAGTATTTT.

This clonotype was seen ten or more times. V and J are TRBV3-1 and TRBJ2-2; the D is unclear. The CDR3 contains 13 residues. V dropped 1 base and J dropped 7 bases, with 7 bases sitting between them. Germline V gene lookup returns CDR1 LGHDT and CDR2 YNNKEL (reference sequence). This CDR3 reads CASSQGPVGELFF. The CDR3 DNA follows: TGTGCCAGCAGCCAAGGCCCAGTCGGGGAGCTGTTTTTT. Using reference TRBV3-1 and TRBJ2-2 for the parts outside the CDR3, the full variable domain is DTAVSQTPKYLVTQMGNDKSIKCEQNLGHDTMYWYKQDSKKFLKIMFSYNNKELIINETVPNRFSPKSPDKAHLNLHINSLELGDSAVYFCASSQGPVGELFFGEGSRLTVL.

This clonotype was detected ten times or more. J is TRBJ2-3 and V is TRBV7-9, with unresolved D. The germline V gene encodes CDR1 SEHNR and CDR2 FQNEAQ (reference sequence). The CDR3 is made up of 15 amino acids. V lost 3 bases, J lost 0 bases, and 10 bases lay in between. CDR3 sequence (DNA): TGTGCCAGCAGCTTCAGCAGCTTTAGCACAGATACGCAGTATTTT. Translating gives CASSFSSFSTDTQYF. Complete variable domain (other parts from reference TRBV7-9 and TRBJ2-3): DTGVSQNPRHKITKRGQNVTFRCDPISEHNRLYWYRQTLGQGPEFLTYFQNEAQLEKSRLLSDRFSAERPKGSFSTLEIQRTEQGDSAMYLCASSFSSFSTDTQYFGPGTRLTVL.

There are many counts of this clonotype. V gene TRBV7-3 combines with J gene TRBJ2-1; D might be TRBD2 (6 bases). Trimming removed 5 bases at V and 0 bases at J, with 11 bases between. This CDR3 is built from 15 residues. Germline V gene lookup returns CDR1 SGHTA and CDR2 FQGTGA. The CDR3 spells CASSPAGGSYNEQFF. For the CDR3, the DNA is TGTGCCAGCAGCCCTGCCGGGGGCTCCTACAATGAGCAGTTCTTC. Based on the CDR3 plus reference TRBV7-3 and TRBJ2-1, the full variable domain is GAGVSQTPSNKVTEKGKYVELRCDPISGHTALYWYRQSLGQGPEFLIYFQGTGAADDSGLPNDRFFAVRPEGSVSTLKIQRTERGDSAVYLCASSPAGGSYNEQFFGPGTRLTVL.

This clonotype was counted at least ten times. The genes are TRBV5-1 and TRBJ2-3; 8 nucleotides align to TRBD1. CDR3 size: 14 residues. V lost 5 bases to trimming and J lost 5 bases; unmatched junction nucleotides: 7. CDR1 is SGHRS, CDR2 YFSETQ, per germline. The CDR3 DNA reads as TGCGCCAGCAGTTTCGACAGGGGAGAAGATACGCAGTATTTT. It encodes CASSFDRGEDTQYF.

V and J are TRBV9 and TRBJ2-3; 8 nucleotides agree with TRBD2. The CDR3 loop spans 15 amino acids. Germline V gene data show CDR1 as SGDLS and CDR2 as YYNGEE. V dropped 4 bases and J dropped 0; count of bases not matched to a gene: 4. In DNA, the CDR3 is TGTGCCAGCAGCCAGACTAGCGTAAGCACAGATACGCAGTATTTT. Protein sequence: CASSQTSVSTDTQYF.

The V call is TRBV19, the J call TRBJ1-1; the D is unclear. This CDR3 has 13 amino acids. Trimming left V 3 bases short and J 2 bases short, with 7 bases between. The germline V gene encodes CDR1 LNHDA and CDR2 SQIVND (reference sequence). The CDR3 reads CASSIGVNTEAFF. Written as DNA, the CDR3 is TGTGCCAGTAGTATCGGGGTAAACACTGAAGCTTTCTTT.